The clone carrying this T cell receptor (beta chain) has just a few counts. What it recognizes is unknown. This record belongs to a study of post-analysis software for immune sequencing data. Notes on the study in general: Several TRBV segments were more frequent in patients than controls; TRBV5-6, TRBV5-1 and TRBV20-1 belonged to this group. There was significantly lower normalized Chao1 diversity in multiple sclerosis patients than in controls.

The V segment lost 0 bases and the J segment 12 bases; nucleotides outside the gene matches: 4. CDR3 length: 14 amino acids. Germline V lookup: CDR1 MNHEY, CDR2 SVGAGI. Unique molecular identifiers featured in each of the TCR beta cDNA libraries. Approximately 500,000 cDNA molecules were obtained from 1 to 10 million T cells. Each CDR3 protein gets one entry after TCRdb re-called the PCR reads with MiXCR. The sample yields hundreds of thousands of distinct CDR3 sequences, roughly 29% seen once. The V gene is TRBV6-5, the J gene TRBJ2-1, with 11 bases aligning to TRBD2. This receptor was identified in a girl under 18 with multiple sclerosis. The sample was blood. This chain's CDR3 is CASSYSRLAGLQFF. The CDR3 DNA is TGTGCCAGCAGTTACTCGAGACTAGCGGGGCTGCAGTTCTTC.